Sequencing of this T cell receptor (beta chain) was carried out in a study of blood T cell repertoires in COVID-19. On the study more broadly: Sites across the United States, Italy and Spain contributed samples from acute and convalescent COVID-19. The cDNA or gDNA used as material had been derived from T cells, B-cell-depleted T cells, or PBMCs.

Germline values: CDR1 MNHEY, CDR2 SMNVEV (reference sequence). The CDR3 runs 19 residues. Trimming took 2 bases from V and 2 from J; bases not matched to a gene: 10. Per the original data handling: Reference gene primers were amplified, and this amplification served to estimate nucleated cell counts. Sequencing was performed with immunoSEQ multiplex PCR; in TCRdb, only in-frame clones are kept and a portion is missing. Clonal size and the V and J genes are those of that table, whereas D and trimming came from the DNA. This table holds about 18,000 clones, over 80% found once. Sequenced input: peripheral blood. The V and J genes are TRBV27 and TRBJ2-3; 13 nucleotides line up with TRBD2. This sequence originates from a human donor in a cohort sampled during active COVID-19. The donor label of this sample is uncertain. The CDR3 loop reads CASSLHGTSGIRYTDTQYF. CDR3 DNA: TGTGCCAGCAGTTTACACGGGACTAGCGGGATACGATACACAGATACGCAGTATTTT.